The next 10 T cell receptor beta chains were all read from a single sample in a study of lymphopenia after photon versus proton radiotherapy (dated by TCRdb to the late 2010s). Libraries were made using the immunoSEQ multiplex PCR assay. Here the immuneACCESS table is served through TCRdb, limited to in-frame sequences with V and J called. Missing clones are a known gap in these copies; in checked studies unresolved V genes cover under half, and the rest lacks a known reason. The sample profile shows 65,000 to 85,000 clones; around 90% of them were found once. The top ten clones comprise about 2.2% of the sample. Material: peripheral blood, obtained from a patient treated with photon-based radiotherapy. These TCRs come from a woman aged 40 to 50 with cholangiocarcinoma.

The chain recombines TRBV7-9 with TRBJ2-1; D remains ambiguous. Between the trimmed V and J ends, which lost 1 base and 2 bases, there was a span of 9 bases. Germline-derived CDR1 and CDR2 are SEHNR and FQNEAQ (reference sequence). The CDR3 covers 15 residues. CDR3: CASSLVLAPYNEQFF. CDR3 coding DNA: TGTGCCAGCAGCTTAGTGTTAGCCCCCTACAATGAGCAGTTCTTC.

The chain has TRBV7-9 and TRBJ1-2; no clear D gene. Germline CDR1 and CDR2: SEHNR and FQNEAQ (reference sequence). The CDR3 length is 17 residues. V shed 2 bases and J shed 0 bases, with 16 bases lying between them. Here the CDR3 reads CASSLRTDRYANYGYTF. The CDR3 DNA reads TGTGCCAGCAGCTTACGAACAGATCGTTACGCTAACTATGGCTACACCTTC.

Here the CDR3 reads CASKDLGNPPGQGYYGYTF. For the CDR3, the DNA is TGTGCCAGTAAGGATCTCGGGAATCCACCGGGACAAGGCTACTATGGCTACACCTTC. The J gene is TRBJ1-2, the V gene TRBV19, with D perhaps matching TRBD1 (6 bases). CDR1 LNHDA and CDR2 SQIVND come from the germline V gene (reference sequence). The CDR3 is made up of 19 amino acids. Trimming took off 7 bases at V and 3 bases at J, with 30 bases between the two ends.

The chain links TRBV5-1 to TRBJ2-3; 8 nucleotides agree with TRBD2. Germline V gene sequence: CDR1 SGHRS, CDR2 YFSETQ. J gave up 0 bases and V 6 bases, and 9 bases lay outside the gene matches. This CDR3 has 16 residues. The CDR3 DNA sequence: TGCGCCAGCACCAAAACTCAGCGGGGGAGCACAGATACGCAGTATTTT. It yields the protein CASTKTQRGSTDTQYF. The full variable domain, completed using reference TRBV5-1 and TRBJ2-3, is KAGVTQTPRYLIKTRGQQVTLSCSPISGHRSVSWYQQTPGQGLQFLFEYFSETQRNKGNFPGRFSGRQFSNSRSEMNVSTLELGDSALYLCASTKTQRGSTDTQYFGPGTRLTVL.

This chain uses TRBV7-2 with TRBJ2-2; TRBD2 aligns across 12 bases. The V segment lost 4 bases and the J segment 2 bases; nucleotides outside the gene matches: 2. CDR3 length: 16 amino acids. Germline V lookup: CDR1 SGHTA, CDR2 FQGNSA. In nucleotides, the CDR3 is TGTGCCAGCAGCTGGACTAGCGGGATCAACACCGGGGAGCTGTTTTTT. Its translation: CASSWTSGINTGELFF.

This clone was seen only a few times. This rearrangement joins TRBV5-4 to TRBJ2-3, with TRBD2 matching 7 bases. The CDR3 has 16 amino acids. The J segment lost 2 bases and the V segment lost 0 bases, leaving 6 bases of the junction unmatched. The germline CDR1 and CDR2 sequences are SGHNT and YYREEE (reference sequence). CDR3 coding DNA: TGTGCCAGCAGCTTGGTCAGCGGGGTGCCCACAGATACGCAGTATTTT. Translating gives CASSLVSGVPTDTQYF.

The CDR3 sequence: CASSSGTGRQETQYF. The CDR3 DNA reads as TGTGCCAGCAGCTCTGGGACAGGGCGGCAAGAGACCCAGTACTTC. The chain uses TRBV11-1 and TRBJ2-5; 9 bases agree with TRBD1. V shed 4 bases and J 2 bases; nucleotides not matched to a gene: 5. Germline V gene data show CDR1 as SGHAT and CDR2 as FQDESV (reference sequence). The CDR3 is made up of 15 amino acids. Drawing the rest from reference TRBV11-1 and TRBJ2-5, the complete variable domain is EAEVAQSPRYKITEKSQAVAFWCDPISGHATLYWYRQILGQGPELLVQFQDESVVDDSQLPKDRFSAERLKGVDSTLKIQPAELGDSAMYLCASSSGTGRQETQYFGPGTRLLVL.

The V gene is TRBV14, the J gene TRBJ1-1; no reliable D call. Trimming took off 3 bases at V and 4 bases at J, with 18 bases between the two ends. Germline assignment: CDR1 SGHDN and CDR2 FVKESK. This CDR3 is 16 amino acids long. The CDR3 coding sequence is TGTGCCAGCAGCCATTCTCCTGAAGGGTATGGCACTGAAGCTTTCTTT. It specifies CASSHSPEGYGTEAFF.

J is TRBJ2-7 and V is TRBV28, with D perhaps assigned TRBD1 or TRBD2 (5 bases each). The germline CDR1 and CDR2 sequences are MDHEN and SYDVKM. The germline V and J ends were trimmed by 3 bases and 9 bases, with 15 bases remaining between them. The CDR3 sequence is 13 residues long. The CDR3 sequence is CASSFRGGAGQYF. The DNA for the CDR3 is TGTGCCAGCAGTTTTAGGGGCGGCGCGGGGCAGTACTTC.

The genes are TRBV4-2 and TRBJ2-1; 9 bases are shared with TRBD2. J lost 3 bases, V lost 0 bases, and 3 bases had no gene match. Germline V CDR1 and CDR2: LGHNA, YNFKEQ. The CDR3 is 16 residues long. The CDR3 region is CASSQDLRGGYNEQFF. The CDR3 DNA sequence: TGTGCCAGCAGCCAAGATCTGCGGGGGGGCTACAATGAGCAGTTCTTC.